The clone carrying this T cell receptor (beta chain) has just a few counts. Extraction and reverse transcription of RNA yielded cDNA as the sequencing template. Sequenced by immunoSEQ multiplex PCR; TCRdb stores in-frame clones only, minus some. The data contain approximately 210,000 clones, 45% to 65% of them singletons. Treatment meaning: oral pan-JAK inhibitor, 5-10 mg twice daily. This record belongs to a study of CD8+ T cells in alopecia areata. This clonotype was sampled from a human donor with alopecia areata. Material: CD4+ T cells sorted from blood, obtained at week 4, from a patient treated with tofacitinib.

CDR3 DNA sequence: TGCGCCAGCCAACGAAAAAGAGACGGTGGCAATCAGCCCCAGCATTTT. Translating gives CASQRKRDGGNQPQHF. The rearrangement joins TRBV23-1 to TRBJ1-5; D gene ambiguous. TRBV23-1 is an open reading frame whose function is uncertain. V gave up 8 bases and J gave up 2 bases, with 19 bases separating them. The CDR3 covers 16 residues.